The next 18 T cell receptor beta chains were all read from a single sample in a study of blood T cell repertoires in COVID-19. The protocol was immunoSEQ multiplex PCR, while the TCRdb copy is restricted to in-frame clones and leaves out a portion. The data hold 200,000 or so clones, with roughly 84% observed a single time. Material: peripheral blood. The receptors shown here come from a human donor in a cohort sampled during active COVID-19.

The V gene is TRBV6-5, the J gene TRBJ1-1; 8 positions agree with TRBD1. Germline CDR1 is MNHEY and CDR2 is SVGAGI. V trimming: 6 bases; J trimming: 1 base; junction bases outside the gene matches: 7. The CDR3 runs to 15 residues. The CDR3, as DNA: TGTGCCAGCAGACCAGACAGGGGACCGAACACTGAAGCTTTCTTT. Translation gives CASRPDRGPNTEAFF.

V gene TRBV7-9 combines with J gene TRBJ1-2; the D is unclear. CDR3 length: 12 amino acids. V was clipped by 2 bases and J by 4 bases, with 5 bases between them. Germline CDR1 SEHNR, CDR2 FQNEAQ (reference sequence). The CDR3 protein is CASSLSRYGYTF. The CDR3 nucleotides are TGTGCCAGCAGCTTATCGCGCTATGGCTACACCTTC.

This rearrangement joins TRBV2 to TRBJ1-2; a possible D gene is TRBD1 (5 bases). Germline V gives CDR1 SNHLY, CDR2 FYNNEI. Trimming left V 8 bases short and J 4 bases short, with 11 bases between. The CDR3 totals 12 residues. The CDR3 DNA reads TGTGCCAGCGGGGCAAGCCTCTATGGCTACACCTTC. Amino acid sequence: CASGASLYGYTF.

The chain carries TRBV5-1 and TRBJ1-6; possibly TRBD1 for D (6 bases). The CDR3 is made up of 16 amino acids. Trimming left V 4 bases short and J 4 bases short, with 15 bases between. The germline V gene has CDR1 SGHRS and CDR2 YFSETQ. CDR3 protein: CASSGNGQFYNSPLHF. The CDR3 DNA is TGCGCCAGCAGCGGGAACGGACAGTTTTATAATTCACCCCTCCACTTT. Full variable domain (rest looked up from reference TRBV5-1 and TRBJ1-6): KAGVTQTPRYLIKTRGQQVTLSCSPISGHRSVSWYQQTPGQGLQFLFEYFSETQRNKGNFPGRFSGRQFSNSRSEMNVSTLELGDSALYLCASSGNGQFYNSPLHFGNGTRLTVT.

The chain joins TRBV11-2 to TRBJ2-2, with 13 bases identical to TRBD2. Germline V CDR1 and CDR2: SGHAT, FQNNGV. J was trimmed by 9 bases and V by 5 bases; bases with no gene match: 6. This CDR3 is 15 amino acids long. CDR3 sequence reads: CASSRTSGSSRELFF. The CDR3, as DNA: TGTGCCAGCAGCCGGACTAGCGGGAGTTCTCGGGAGCTGTTTTTT.

The chain uses TRBV19 and TRBJ1-2; the D is unclear. V lost 5 bases and J lost 2, with 15 bases in between. Germline lookup yields CDR1 LNHDA and CDR2 SQIVND (reference sequence). There are 15 residues in the CDR3. Here the CDR3 reads CASSAPGFRNYGYTF. CDR3 DNA sequence: TGTGCCAGTAGTGCCCCAGGTTTTCGAAACTATGGCTACACCTTC.

V usage is TRBV7-9 and J usage is TRBJ2-3, with a possible D match to TRBD1 (5 bases). The CDR3 extends over 15 amino acids. CDR1 and CDR2 from the germline V gene are SEHNR and FQNEAQ (reference sequence). V was cut by 8 bases and J by 2 bases, with 17 bases left in between. DNA of the CDR3: TGTGCCAGCGAAAAAGGGGATCTACCCACAGATACGCAGTATTTT. It is translated as CASEKGDLPTDTQYF.

The chain recombines TRBV10-3 with TRBJ2-3; 7 nucleotides line up with TRBD1. There are 14 residues in the CDR3. Looked up from germline, CDR1 is ENHRY and CDR2 is SYGVKD. V shed 6 bases and J 1 base; nucleotides not matched to a gene: 4. The CDR3 DNA reads TGTGCCATCAGGGAAGACAGGGGCACAGATACGCAGTATTTT. It encodes CAIREDRGTDTQYF.

The rearrangement uses TRBV10-3 and TRBJ1-1; D not certain. CDR1 is ENHRY and CDR2 is SYGVKD in the germline V gene. Between the trimmed V and J ends, which lost 6 bases and 3 bases, there was a span of 14 bases. The CDR3 is made up of 14 amino acids. The CDR3 region has the DNA TGTGCCATCAGCCCCGGGGAGTGGGACACTGAAGCTTTCTTT. Translating it yields CAISPGEWDTEAFF.

This sequence joins TRBV18 and TRBJ2-1; no definite D call. Trimming left V 6 bases short and J 7 bases short, with 10 bases between. This CDR3 has 12 amino acids. Looked up from germline, CDR1 is KGHSH and CDR2 is LQKENI. CDR3 in DNA: TGTGCCAGCTCCCGTCCTAGGAATGAGCAGTTCTTC. It specifies CASSRPRNEQFF.

The J gene is TRBJ1-5, the V gene TRBV6-1; maybe TRBD1 (6 bases). CDR3 size: 16 residues. V was trimmed by 1 base and J by 7 bases, leaving 17 bases between them. Germline V gene lookup returns CDR1 MNHNS and CDR2 SASEGT. CDR3 in amino acids: CASSEVRGGMGQPQHF. The CDR3 DNA reads as TGTGCCAGCAGTGAAGTGAGGGGGGGCATGGGGCAGCCCCAGCATTTT.

The chain uses TRBV30 and TRBJ2-5, with 12 nucleotides matching TRBD2. The germline V gene has CDR1 GTSNPN and CDR2 SVGIG (reference sequence). The CDR3 runs 13 residues. J lost 7 bases, V lost 5 bases, and 5 bases had no gene match. CDR3 sequence (DNA): TGTGCCTGGCGGACTAGCGGGACGGTGACCCAGTACTTC. This codes for CAWRTSGTVTQYF.

This clone has a count of ten or more. This sequence joins TRBV5-1 and TRBJ1-2; D may be TRBD1 (6 bases). The V gene's germline CDR1 is SGHRS and CDR2 YFSETQ. The V end was cut by 4 bases, the J end by 5 bases, with 12 bases between. CDR3 length: 13 residues. This CDR3 is CASSPDRRYGYTF. The CDR3 bases are TGCGCCAGCAGCCCGGACAGAAGGTATGGCTACACCTTC.

The chain links TRBV5-1 to TRBJ2-4; possibly TRBD2 for D (5 bases). Germline V gives CDR1 SGHRS, CDR2 YFSETQ. V gave up 5 bases and J gave up 8 bases, with 20 bases separating them. The CDR3 covers 15 residues. The CDR3 protein is CASSPAPGERYIQYF. The DNA for the CDR3 is TGCGCCAGCAGTCCGGCCCCTGGGGAGAGGTACATTCAGTACTTC.

The chain combines TRBV19 with TRBJ2-6; tentatively, D is TRBD1 (6 bases). The germline gives CDR1 LNHDA, CDR2 SQIVND (reference sequence). V lost 5 bases, J lost 0 bases, and 17 bases lay in between. The CDR3 spans 18 residues. The DNA of the CDR3 is TGTGCCAGTAGTCCCGAAATCACAGGGTCCTCTGGGGCCAACGTCCTGACTTTC. Residues: CASSPEITGSSGANVLTF.

The rearrangement links TRBV28 to TRBJ1-1; no clear D. The V and J ends lost 2 bases and 10 bases respectively, with 11 bases between them. CDR1 is MDHEN and CDR2 is SYDVKM in the germline V gene. The CDR3 length is 12 residues. In nucleotides, the CDR3 is TGTGCCAGCAGTTTAGGCCTCCTAGGAGCTTTCTTT. As protein: CASSLGLLGAFF. Full variable domain (remainder filled in from reference TRBV28 and TRBJ1-1): DVKVTQSSRYLVKRTGEKVFLECVQDMDHENMFWYRQDPGLGLRLIYFSYDVKMKEKGDIPEGYSVSREKKERFSLILESASTNQTSMYLCASSLGLLGAFFGQGTRLTVV.

This rearrangement joins TRBV10-3 to TRBJ1-1, with 7 bases fitting TRBD1. CDR1 and CDR2 (germline): ENHRY, SYGVKD. CDR3 length: 17 residues. The junction had 18 bases not matched to a gene; V was cut back by 6 bases and J by 5 bases. CDR3 in amino acids: CAISYRGQTLAGTEAFF. The CDR3 DNA follows: TGTGCCATCAGCTACAGGGGACAGACTTTAGCGGGGACTGAAGCTTTCTTT.

This sequence joins TRBV10-2 and TRBJ2-3; D is possibly TRBD2 (6 bases). V was cut by 10 bases and J by 2 bases, with 19 bases left in between. Germline V gene sequence: CDR1 WSHSY, CDR2 SAAADI. The CDR3 has 15 residues. The CDR3 loop reads CATYSTGDYTDTQYF. The CDR3 DNA reads TGCGCCACCTACAGTACGGGGGATTACACAGATACGCAGTATTTT.